This is a list of T cell receptor beta chains from one sample in a study of long-term antiretroviral therapy in people with HIV. Assay used: immunoSEQ multiplex PCR; TCRdb lists only in-frame clones, some missing. Of tens of thousands of clones listed, about 86% are singletons. The starting material was unsorted PBMCs, obtained 1.3 years after starting antiretroviral therapy. The receptor source for this set is a man aged 55 to 69 with HIV. Each CDR3 is given with its conserved first and last residue. D genes are given only for firm matches. The listing skips clone size in some rows; elsewhere it reads once, few, many or a size class.

v_gene: TRBV6-6; j_gene: TRBJ2-1; abundance: .; d_gene: TRBD2; CDR3aa: CASSYSGGVNEQFF; CDR3nt: TGTGCCAGCAGTTATAGCGGGGGGGTCAATGAGCAGTTCTTC
v_gene: TRBV28; j_gene: TRBJ2-7; abundance: few; d_gene: TRBD1; CDR3aa: CASSSPGTEYEQYF; CDR3nt: TGTGCCAGCAGTTCCCCCGGGACAGAATACGAGCAGTACTTC
v_gene: TRBV5-1; j_gene: TRBJ2-5; abundance: once; d_gene: .; CDR3aa: CASSASSMETQYF; CDR3nt: TGCGCCAGCAGCGCTTCTAGCATGGAGACCCAGTACTTC
v_gene: TRBV11-2; j_gene: TRBJ2-7; abundance: .; d_gene: .; CDR3aa: CASSLGNYEQYF; CDR3nt: TGTGCCAGCAGCTTAGGAAACTACGAGCAGTACTTC
v_gene: TRBV2; j_gene: TRBJ1-1; abundance: .; d_gene: TRBD1; CDR3aa: CASMATGGNTEAFF; CDR3nt: TGTGCCAGCATGGCGACAGGGGGAAACACTGAAGCTTTCTTT
v_gene: TRBV5-5; j_gene: TRBJ1-1; abundance: .; d_gene: .; CDR3aa: CASSVQYRVGGTEAFF; CDR3nt: TGTGCCAGCAGCGTTCAGTACAGGGTCGGCGGCACTGAAGCTTTCTTT
v_gene: TRBV5-4; j_gene: TRBJ2-1; abundance: .; d_gene: TRBD1; CDR3aa: CASSFWDRVHNEQFF; CDR3nt: TGTGCCAGCAGCTTCTGGGACAGGGTCCACAATGAGCAGTTCTTC
v_gene: TRBV30; j_gene: TRBJ2-7; abundance: .; d_gene: .; CDR3aa: CAWAWGASYEQYF; CDR3nt: TGTGCCTGGGCCTGGGGGGCGAGCTACGAGCAGTACTTC
v_gene: TRBV5-1; j_gene: TRBJ1-4; abundance: .; d_gene: TRBD1; CDR3aa: CASSPPDGTAIEKLFF; CDR3nt: TGCGCCAGCAGCCCGCCAGACGGGACAGCTATTGAAAAACTGTTTTTT
v_gene: TRBV5-4; j_gene: TRBJ2-7; abundance: .; d_gene: TRBD1; CDR3aa: CASSAGQVTYEQYF; CDR3nt: TGTGCCAGCAGCGCGGGACAGGTGACCTACGAGCAGTACTTC
v_gene: TRBV4-2; j_gene: TRBJ2-7; abundance: .; d_gene: TRBD2; CDR3aa: CASSSGLAPWYF; CDR3nt: TGTGCCAGCAGTTCGGGACTAGCGCCCTGGTACTTC
v_gene: TRBV5-1; j_gene: TRBJ2-7; abundance: once; d_gene: .; CDR3aa: CASSLGSTGRTYEQYF; CDR3nt: TGCGCCAGCAGCTTGGGATCGACAGGGAGGACCTACGAGCAGTACTTC
v_gene: TRBV5-4; j_gene: TRBJ1-1; abundance: .; d_gene: .; CDR3aa: CASSLSLGNTEAFF; CDR3nt: TGTGCCAGCAGCTTGTCCCTGGGGAACACTGAAGCTTTCTTT
v_gene: TRBV30; j_gene: TRBJ1-2; abundance: few; d_gene: TRBD1; CDR3aa: CAWAKQGPSLDGYTF; CDR3nt: TGTGCCTGGGCAAAACAGGGGCCGTCGTTAGATGGCTACACCTTC
v_gene: TRBV11-2; j_gene: TRBJ2-4; abundance: .; d_gene: .; CDR3aa: CASSLGPYLEIQYF; CDR3nt: TGTGCCAGCAGCTTAGGGCCGTACCTAGAAATTCAGTACTTC
v_gene: TRBV7-9; j_gene: TRBJ2-7; abundance: .; d_gene: .; CDR3aa: CASSPRSEQYF; CDR3nt: TGTGCCAGCAGCCCCCGGTCCGAGCAGTACTTC
v_gene: TRBV28; j_gene: TRBJ1-2; abundance: once; d_gene: .; CDR3aa: CASRGGGNYGYTF; CDR3nt: TGTGCCAGCAGGGGAGGGGGGAACTATGGCTACACCTTC
v_gene: TRBV6-1; j_gene: TRBJ1-5; abundance: .; d_gene: .; CDR3aa: CASSLHYSNQPQHF; CDR3nt: TGTGCCAGCAGCCTACACTATAGCAATCAGCCCCAGCATTTT
v_gene: TRBV2; j_gene: TRBJ2-7; abundance: .; d_gene: .; CDR3aa: CASATGSYEQYF; CDR3nt: TGTGCCAGCGCGACAGGCTCCTACGAGCAGTACTTC
v_gene: TRBV18; j_gene: TRBJ1-1; abundance: .; d_gene: TRBD1; CDR3aa: CASSPYRGWNTEAFF; CDR3nt: TGTGCCAGCTCACCATACAGGGGGTGGAACACTGAAGCTTTCTTT
v_gene: TRBV9; j_gene: TRBJ1-1; abundance: .; d_gene: TRBD1; CDR3aa: CASSEAPGGRNTEAFF; CDR3nt: TGTGCCAGCAGCGAAGCCCCAGGGGGGAGGAACACTGAAGCTTTCTTT
v_gene: TRBV12-5; j_gene: TRBJ2-1; abundance: .; d_gene: TRBD1; CDR3aa: CASGPGTGPSNEQFF; CDR3nt: TGTGCTAGTGGTCCAGGGACAGGGCCGTCCAATGAGCAGTTCTTC
v_gene: TRBV4-3; j_gene: TRBJ1-6; abundance: .; d_gene: TRBD1; CDR3aa: CASSQEGGTGVDSPLHF; CDR3nt: TGCGCCAGCAGCCAAGAGGGTGGGACAGGGGTTGATTCACCCCTCCACTTT
v_gene: TRBV10-3; j_gene: TRBJ1-5; abundance: few; d_gene: .; CDR3aa: CAISGRLNQPQHF; CDR3nt: TGTGCCATCAGTGGCCGGCTAAATCAGCCCCAGCATTTT
v_gene: TRBV6-5; j_gene: TRBJ1-2; abundance: .; d_gene: .; CDR3aa: CASSLRGQGIYGYTF; CDR3nt: TGTGCCAGCAGTTTGCGCGGCCAGGGGATCTATGGCTACACCTTC
v_gene: TRBV2; j_gene: TRBJ2-1; abundance: .; d_gene: TRBD2; CDR3aa: CASTPRSVAGAGVQFF; CDR3nt: TGTGCCAGCACCCCTCGGTCGGTAGCGGGAGCGGGTGTGCAGTTCTTC
v_gene: TRBV14; j_gene: TRBJ1-5; abundance: .; d_gene: .; CDR3aa: CASSQMGGAQHF; CDR3nt: TGTGCCAGCAGCCAGATGGGGGGGGCACAGCATTTT
v_gene: TRBV6-1; j_gene: TRBJ2-7; abundance: .; d_gene: TRBD2; CDR3aa: CASSGYLTSGFSYEQYF; CDR3nt: TGTGCCAGCAGTGGATATCTTACTAGCGGATTTTCCTACGAGCAGTACTTC
v_gene: TRBV5-1; j_gene: TRBJ1-5; abundance: .; d_gene: .; CDR3aa: CASSLGWNQPQHF; CDR3nt: TGCGCCAGCAGCCTTGGGTGGAATCAGCCCCAGCATTTT
v_gene: TRBV18; j_gene: TRBJ2-3; abundance: once; d_gene: TRBD2; CDR3aa: CASSPGLVIPDTQYF; CDR3nt: TGTGCCAGCTCACCGGGACTAGTAATCCCAGATACGCAGTATTTT
v_gene: TRBV5-1; j_gene: TRBJ2-1; abundance: .; d_gene: TRBD1; CDR3aa: CASSFDRVGVNEQFF; CDR3nt: TGCGCCAGCAGCTTTGACAGGGTCGGAGTCAATGAGCAGTTCTTC
v_gene: TRBV5-5; j_gene: TRBJ2-5; abundance: .; d_gene: .; CDR3aa: CASSFLETQYF; CDR3nt: TGTGCCAGCAGCTTTTTAGAGACCCAGTACTTC
v_gene: TRBV27; j_gene: TRBJ1-6; abundance: .; d_gene: .; CDR3aa: CASSFFPGSSSYNSPLHF; CDR3nt: TGTGCCAGCAGTTTCTTTCCGGGCTCAAGCTCCTATAATTCACCCCTCCACTTT
v_gene: TRBV6-5; j_gene: TRBJ1-2; abundance: .; d_gene: TRBD1; CDR3aa: CASSYSGQGDGYTF; CDR3nt: TGTGCCAGCAGTTACTCCGGACAGGGGGACGGCTACACCTTC
v_gene: TRBV12-1; j_gene: TRBJ2-7; abundance: .; d_gene: .; CDR3aa: CASSLEYF; CDR3nt: TGTGCCAGCAGCTTAGAGTACTTC
v_gene: TRBV30; j_gene: TRBJ1-5; abundance: .; d_gene: .; CDR3aa: CAWSGTGGIMGSNQPQHF; CDR3nt: TGTGCCTGGAGCGGGACGGGGGGGATAATGGGAAGCAATCAGCCCCAGCATTTT
v_gene: TRBV4-1; j_gene: TRBJ2-1; abundance: .; d_gene: .; CDR3aa: CASSLILRNEQFF; CDR3nt: TGCGCCAGCAGTCTGATCTTAAGGAATGAGCAGTTCTTC
v_gene: TRBV6-6; j_gene: TRBJ2-7; abundance: .; d_gene: TRBD2; CDR3aa: CASSGLAGESYEQYF; CDR3nt: TGTGCCAGCAGTGGACTAGCGGGAGAATCCTACGAGCAGTACTTC
v_gene: TRBV29-1; j_gene: TRBJ1-1; abundance: .; d_gene: TRBD1; CDR3aa: CSVEEWDRGDDTEAFF; CDR3nt: TGCAGCGTTGAAGAGTGGGACAGGGGGGACGACACTGAAGCTTTCTTT
v_gene: TRBV7-2; j_gene: TRBJ1-2; abundance: .; d_gene: .; CDR3aa: CASSLVRQSSGYTF; CDR3nt: TGTGCCAGCAGCTTAGTTAGGCAATCCTCTGGCTACACCTTC
v_gene: TRBV28; j_gene: TRBJ1-5; abundance: .; d_gene: .; CDR3aa: CALSEDGGSNQPQHF; CDR3nt: TGTGCCTTATCCGAAGACGGGGGAAGCAATCAGCCCCAGCATTTT
v_gene: TRBV4-2; j_gene: TRBJ2-2; abundance: .; d_gene: .; CDR3aa: CASSQVSRGGTGELFF; CDR3nt: TGTGCCAGCAGCCAAGTGTCCAGGGGCGGGACCGGGGAGCTGTTTTTT